This TCR beta chain was found in a study of T-cell reconstitution after alpha-beta-depleted transplantation in children. Findings and caveats of the study: It was newly produced T cells that mostly accounted for T-cell counts and diversity one year after transplant.

Unique molecular identifiers tagged the TCRbeta library. TCRdb redid the calling of the PCR reads with MiXCR, one entry per CDR3 protein. The sample has about 47,000 distinct CDR3 sequences, 40% to 60% seen once. V was clipped by 2 bases and J by 10 bases; unmatched bases: 6. Germline CDR1 reads MNHEY; CDR2 reads SMNVEV (reference sequence). The CDR3 is 14 amino acids. Notes on this clonotype: Its target is not known.

The chain carries TRBV27 and TRBJ2-1, with 9 bases lining up with TRBD1. The starting material was peripheral blood, obtained before TCRalphabeta/CD19-depleted stem cell transplant. The sequence was obtained from a boy younger than two with SCID, due to receive a stem cell transplant. CDR3 sequence: CASSLIGQGLEQFF. Here the CDR3 DNA reads TGTGCCAGCAGTTTAATCGGACAGGGGTTGGAGCAGTTCTTC.